This T cell receptor beta chain was identified in a study of blood T cells in healthy people across ages. This clonotype was counted between two and nine times. Antigen unknown. General study findings and limits: Unsorted PBMCs ruled out conclusive naive versus antigen-experienced comparison.

PCR was performed a second time for about 7 to 11 cycles using a sample-barcoded 5' primer and a J-beta primer mix. In TCRdb, the 5' RACE reads were re-called with MiXCR into one record per CDR3 protein. This table holds fewer than 900,000 distinct CDR3 sequences, 49% found once. Per the germline V gene, CDR1 is MDHEN and CDR2 is SYDVKM. This CDR3 comprises 14 residues. Trimming left V 6 bases short and J 5 bases short, with 17 bases between. The material sequenced was blood. V is TRBV28 and J is TRBJ2-7, with a tentative D call TRBD1 (6 bases). The sequence was collected from a woman in her sixties or seventies in good health. The DNA for the CDR3 is TGTGCCAGCAGGTTCAGGGGCCGGGCTAACGAGCAGTACTTC. Amino acid sequence: CASRFRGRANEQYF.